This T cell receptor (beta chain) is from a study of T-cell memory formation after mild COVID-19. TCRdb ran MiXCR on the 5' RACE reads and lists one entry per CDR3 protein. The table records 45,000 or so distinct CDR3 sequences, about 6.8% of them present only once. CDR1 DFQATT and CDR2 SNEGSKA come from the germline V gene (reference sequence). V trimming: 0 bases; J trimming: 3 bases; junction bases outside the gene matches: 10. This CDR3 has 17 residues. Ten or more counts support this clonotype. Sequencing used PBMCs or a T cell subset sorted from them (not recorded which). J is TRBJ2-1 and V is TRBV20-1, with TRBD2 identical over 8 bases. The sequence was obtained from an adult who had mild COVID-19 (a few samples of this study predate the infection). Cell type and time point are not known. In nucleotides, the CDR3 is TGCAGTGCTAGAGAGCGGTCTAGGGGACTAGGCTACAATGAGCAGTTCTTC. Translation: CSARERSRGLGYNEQFF.